This paragraph reports one T cell receptor beta chain. What it binds is unknown. These data are taken from a study of T cells in Graves' hyperthyroidism and ophthalmopathy. As for the study in general: At initial diagnosis, before any treatment had begun, peripheral blood was obtained. General study results and limits: Most thyroid clonotypes expanded above 0.001 appeared in blood too. Ophthalmopathy, as predicted by the model, came a median approximately 5.9 months after the prediction.

Using RNA transcripts as the source, TCR beta CDR3 regions were amplified. The TCR CDR3 first-round RT-PCR relied on the HTBI primer set. In TCRdb, the multiplex PCR reads were re-called with MiXCR into one record per CDR3 protein. The sample carries about 400,000 distinct CDR3 sequences, approximately 25% recorded once. From more than 9 ml of fresh peripheral blood, PBMCs were isolated. The ends lost 4 bases at V and 3 bases at J; junction bases unmatched: 7. Germline CDR1 and CDR2: LGHDT and YNNKEL (reference sequence). The CDR3 has 17 amino acids. The sequencing input was blood. The chain is built from TRBV3-1 and TRBJ2-2; the match to TRBD2 covers 11 bases. The sequence was collected from a man in his fifties or sixties with Graves' hyperthyroidism. The DNA for the CDR3 is TGTGCCAGCAGCCCAACAGGGACTAGCGGAGACACCGGGGAGCTGTTTTTT. Translating gives CASSPTGTSGDTGELFF.